This T cell receptor (beta chain) is from a study of blood T cell repertoires in COVID-19 (dated by TCRdb to the early 2020s). Concerning the study at large: Samples from collaborators originated in the United States, Italy and Spain and spanned both the acute and convalescent phases of COVID-19. The material from the prospective study consisted of cDNA or gDNA derived from T cells, B-cell-depleted T cells, or PBMCs. The samples were drawn from the first 160 participants of the ongoing ImmuneRACE study and from about 1,200 subjects provided by 6 global collaborators. HLA class I and class II types, where available, came from metadata supplied by the sample provider rather than from assay-based typing. The repertoires were released in a freely available public database meant as a resource for research on the immune response to SARS-CoV-2. Subjects who had been exposed to COVID-19, were actively infected with it, or had recovered from it provided the deeply sampled blood TCRbeta repertoires that made up the dataset. A de-identified subject ID, COVID-19 status, age in years and sex were almost always included in the sample metadata. On the study overall, not on this receptor specifically: Clinical and demographic metadata were provided uncurated, with the amount varying by source and participant.

V was cut back by 4 bases and J by 8 bases, leaving a gap of 9 bases between them. Including cysteine and phenylalanine, the CDR3 has 12 amino acids. Here the CDR3 DNA is all that survives: 36 bases in frame from base 1. The germline V gene supplies CDR1 SNHLY and CDR2 FYNNEI. Each collaborating institution followed its own protocols to collect whole blood in K2EDTA tubes. Collaborator samples were shipped for TCRbeta analysis as frozen whole blood, isolated PBMCs, or DNA extracted from either sample type. A few counts support this clone. Its cognate antigen has yet to be identified. The record has no base qualities; no much larger clone is one base away. The immunoSEQ Assay, a bias-controlled multiplex PCR, was used to amplify TCRbeta CDR3 regions from genomic DNA. From the authors' description of their analysis: Within the assay, amplification of reference gene primers was used to estimate how many nucleated cells each sample contained. To quantify the absolute abundance of each unique TCRbeta CDR3 rearrangement, sequence reads were collapsed and filtered. Productive Simpson clonality was computed per sample as the square root of Simpson's diversity index over productive rearrangements. TCRdb re-hosts the immuneACCESS table, in-frame sequences only. Its copies lack some clones; in the studies checked, an unresolved V gene accounts for under half of them, and the cause for the rest is not known. The DNA gave D and trimming, while V, J and clone size come from that table. The sample table records roughly 150,000 clones; roughly 85% of these occur just once. Around 3.2% of the sample is in the top ten clones.

The sequence joins TRBV2 to TRBJ2-1; the D gene is perhaps TRBD1, from 5 matching bases. The sequenced sample consisted of peripheral blood. The clonotype was recovered from a man aged 45 to 65 with acute or convalescent COVID-19. The CDR3 corresponds to CASSGGADEQFF. The nucleotide sequence reads as follows: TGTGCCAGCAGTGGTGGGGCGGATGAGCAGTTCTTC.